Listed below are T cell receptor beta chains from one sample, sequenced in a study of CD8+ T cells in alopecia areata. Some clones are missing from TCRdb's copy, which holds only in-frame ones; the method was immunoSEQ multiplex PCR. Here the sample spans approximately 280,000 clones, 58% being singletons. Sequences were derived from CD4+ T cells sorted from blood, sampled at week 24, from a patient treated with tofacitinib. These TCRs come from a human donor with alopecia areata. Each CDR3 is given with its conserved first and last residue.

len: 11
v_gene: TRBV11-2
CDR3aa: CASSQGVPQYF

len: 18
v_gene: TRBV7-3
CDR3aa: CASSSQGVGGLGSNEQFF

len: 17
v_gene: TRBV29-1
CDR3aa: CSVDGISGGANTGELFF

len: 14
v_gene: TRBV12-5
CDR3aa: CASGWTSTSYGYTF

len: 13
v_gene: TRBV30
CDR3aa: CAWSLRGKETQYF

len: 14
v_gene: TRBV5-1
CDR3aa: CASSLRGGAYEQFF

len: 12
v_gene: TRBV5-1
CDR3aa: CASSLEDEKLFF

len: 14
v_gene: TRBV7-2
CDR3aa: CASSLGGGNGEQYF

len: 13
v_gene: TRBV21-1
CDR3aa: CASSKAGDSPLHF

len: 15
v_gene: TRBV5-4
CDR3aa: CASSLDEGYTDTQYF

len: 12
v_gene: TRBV6-5
CDR3aa: CASSPRGGTQFF

len: 11
v_gene: TRBV7-9
CDR3aa: CASSLSYEQYF

len: 16
v_gene: TRBV2
CDR3aa: CASSERTSGGRGEQFF

len: 15
v_gene: TRBV6-5
CDR3aa: CASSYSFTSPETQYF

len: 15
v_gene: TRBV18
CDR3aa: CASSRQGAPAETQYF

len: 14
v_gene: TRBV30
CDR3aa: CAWSGGTSANEQFF

len: 13
v_gene: TRBV6-6
CDR3aa: CASSLSGDYGYTF

len: 15
v_gene: TRBV28
CDR3aa: CASREQGTNLNGYTF